Listed below are T cell receptor beta chains from one sample, sequenced in a study of blood T cell repertoires in COVID-19. The data were produced by immunoSEQ multiplex PCR, yet TCRdb's version contains in-frame clones alone and is incomplete. This table has about half a million clones, more than 85% appearing once. Sequenced sample: PBMCs or T cells enriched from blood (not recorded which). Every receptor here comes from a woman in her sixties who had recovered from COVID-19. The CDR3 runs from the conserved cysteine through the conserved F or W. The D gene is left open where the match is weak. Size is stated for part of the rows, as once, few or many counts, or as a class when the clone is expanded.

D	V	J	size	CDR3	DNA
.	TRBV2	TRBJ2-7	.	CASSYIRGLRIYEQYF	TGTGCCAGCAGTTACATTAGGGGACTGAGGATCTACGAGCAGTACTTC
.	TRBV5-1	TRBJ1-3	once	CASSLGNPVSGNTIYF	TGCGCCAGCAGCTTGGGCAATCCGGTCTCTGGAAACACCATATATTTT
TRBD1	TRBV4-1	TRBJ1-5	.	CASSRTGLSNQPQHF	TGCGCCAGCAGCCGGACAGGGTTGAGCAATCAGCCCCAGCATTTT
.	TRBV10-3	TRBJ2-3	.	CAISESELPGTDTQYF	TGTGCCATCAGTGAGTCGGAGCTCCCCGGCACAGATACGCAGTATTTT
TRBD2	TRBV4-1	TRBJ2-2	.	CASSAGLAGNTGELFF	TGCGCCAGCAGCGCAGGACTAGCGGGGAACACCGGGGAGCTGTTTTTT
.	TRBV7-2	TRBJ1-1	.	CASSFSSTEAFF	TGTGCCAGCAGCTTCTCTTCCACTGAAGCTTTCTTT
TRBD1	TRBV19	TRBJ1-6	.	CASSFLLQGGALHF	TGTGCCAGTAGTTTCTTATTACAGGGGGGAGCCCTCCACTTT
.	TRBV2	TRBJ1-2	once	CASRDTPTIKYGYTF	TGTGCCAGCCGGGACACCCCAACTATTAAATATGGCTACACCTTC
TRBD2	TRBV19	TRBJ2-1	.	CASSINSGGVGEQFF	TGTGCCAGTAGTATTAACAGCGGGGGGGTCGGTGAGCAGTTCTTC
TRBD1	TRBV9	TRBJ2-7	few	CASSGTGTTYEQYF	TGTGCCAGCAGCGGGACAGGGACCACCTACGAGCAGTACTTC
TRBD2	TRBV7-2	TRBJ2-3	.	CASSSRAGGPPDTQYF	TGTGCCAGCAGCTCTCGAGCGGGGGGGCCCCCAGATACGCAGTATTTT
TRBD1	TRBV5-6	TRBJ1-1	.	CASSTATGGRTEAFF	TGTGCCAGCAGCACAGCTACAGGGGGGAGAACTGAAGCTTTCTTT
.	TRBV7-2	TRBJ2-6	.	CASSPRLGAGANVLTF	TGTGCCAGCAGCCCGAGGTTAGGGGCTGGGGCCAACGTCCTGACTTTC
.	TRBV9	TRBJ1-6	.	CAGARGSDNSPLHF	TGTGCCGGGGCTAGGGGCTCCGACAATTCACCCCTCCACTTT
TRBD1	TRBV6-1	TRBJ1-5	once	CASSEGDRGYQPQHF	TGTGCCAGCAGTGAAGGGGACAGGGGATATCAGCCCCAGCATTTT
TRBD1	TRBV14	TRBJ1-2	.	CASSQGGTSQGAYGYTF	TGTGCCAGCAGCCAAGGGGGAACTTCACAGGGGGCATATGGCTACACCTTC
.	TRBV7-2	TRBJ2-7	.	CASSPFGRSYEQYF	TGTGCCAGCAGCCCTTTTGGGCGCTCCTACGAGCAGTACTTC
.	TRBV6-1	TRBJ2-7	.	CASSEVMGALYEQYF	TGTGCCAGCAGTGAAGTAATGGGGGCTCTGTACGAGCAGTACTTC
.	TRBV12-3/TRBV12-4	TRBJ1-2	once	CASSPAHYGYTF	TGTGCCAGCAGCCCCGCGCACTATGGCTACACCTTC
.	TRBV3-1/TRBV3-2	TRBJ1-5	.	CASSLQGNQPQHF	TGTGCCAGCAGCCTACAGGGCAATCAGCCCCAGCATTTT
.	TRBV4-1	TRBJ1-3	.	CASSQPRTISGNTIYF	TGCGCCAGCAGCCAACCGCGGACAATCTCTGGAAACACCATATATTTT
TRBD2	TRBV5-6	TRBJ2-2	.	CASSVPGLAGAYTGELFF	TGTGCCAGCAGCGTTCCGGGACTAGCGGGGGCCTACACCGGGGAGCTGTTTTTT
TRBD1	TRBV7-2	TRBJ2-1	.	CASSFAPGGSYNEQFF	TGTGCCAGCAGCTTCGCCCCAGGGGGCTCCTACAATGAGCAGTTCTTC
.	TRBV7-2	TRBJ2-7	.	CASSLRGIHEQYF	TGTGCCAGCAGCTTGAGGGGGATCCACGAGCAGTACTTC
TRBD1	TRBV10-3	TRBJ1-2	.	CAISGTGEDYGYTF	TGTGCCATCAGTGGGACAGGGGAGGACTATGGCTACACCTTC
TRBD1	TRBV5-8	TRBJ2-2	.	CASSFKGARGQENTGELFF	TGTGCCAGCAGCTTTAAGGGGGCCCGCGGGCAGGAGAACACCGGGGAGCTGTTTTTT
TRBD2	TRBV12-3/TRBV12-4	TRBJ2-3	.	CASSLGGGTQYF	TGTGCCAGCAGTTTGGGGGGGGGAACGCAGTATTTT
TRBD1	TRBV27	TRBJ1-2	few	CASSQGQGAVGHGYTF	TGTGCCAGCAGTCAGGGACAGGGGGCGGTGGGCCATGGCTACACCTTC
.	TRBV5-4	TRBJ1-2	.	CASSLGGGNYGYTF	TGTGCCAGCAGCTTGGGCGGGGGTAACTATGGCTACACCTTC
TRBD1	TRBV27	TRBJ1-2	.	CASSNRGENGYTF	TGTGCCAGCAGTAACAGGGGGGAAAATGGCTACACCTTC
.	TRBV11-2	TRBJ1-1	many	CASSPQTVTEAFF	TGTGCCAGCAGCCCCCAGACAGTCACTGAAGCTTTCTTT
.	TRBV10-1	TRBJ2-2	.	CASSESSPLNTGELFF	TGCGCCAGCAGTGAGTCGAGTCCACTCAACACCGGGGAGCTGTTTTTT